Listed here are 26 T cell receptor beta chains from one sample, sequenced in a study of T-cell memory formation after mild COVID-19. TCRdb ran MiXCR on the 5' RACE reads and lists one entry per CDR3 protein. The sample lists roughly 300,000 distinct CDR3 sequences; 8% to 10% were seen once. Input material: PBMCs or a T cell subset sorted from them (not recorded which). Receptors originate from a man aged 18 to 30 who had mild COVID-19 (a few samples of this study predate the infection). Cell type and time point are not known.

This clonotype has a count of ten or more. The V call is TRBV7-3, the J call TRBJ2-3; D is undetermined. This CDR3 is built from 12 residues. V lost 1 base, J lost 6 bases, and 5 bases lay in between. Per the germline V gene, CDR1 is SGHTA and CDR2 is FQGTGA. Here the CDR3 DNA reads TGTGCCAGCAGCTTAATTGGTGATACGCAGTATTTT. It yields the protein CASSLIGDTQYF.

This clonotype was detected a few times. This sequence joins TRBV11-2 and TRBJ2-1, with D perhaps matching TRBD1 or TRBD2 (5 bases each). Trimming took off 1 base at V and 9 bases at J, with 16 bases between the two ends. CDR3 length: 15 residues. Germline CDR1 SGHAT, CDR2 FQNNGV. Here the CDR3 DNA reads TGTGCCAGCAGCTTAGGGGACGTCGGGGTTGCTGAGCAGTTCTTC. Amino acid sequence: CASSLGDVGVAEQFF.

The chain is built from TRBV9 and TRBJ2-2; possible D gene TRBD1, 6 bases. Germline CDR1 SGDLS, CDR2 YYNGEE. This CDR3 spans 16 amino acids. Trimming left V 2 bases short and J 0 bases short, with 11 bases between. Here the CDR3 reads CASSVNRVANTGELFF. CDR3 nucleotide sequence: TGTGCCAGCAGCGTGAACAGGGTAGCGAACACCGGGGAGCTGTTTTTT.

This clonotype was recorded many times. The V and J genes are TRBV29-1 and TRBJ1-3; unclear D gene. The CDR3 has 13 residues. Germline V gene lookup returns CDR1 SQVTM and CDR2 ANQGSEA. Between the trimmed V and J ends, which lost 4 bases and 0 bases, there was a span of 7 bases. CDR3 sequence (DNA): TGCAGCGTTGGCGGCAGCTCTGGAAACACCATATATTTT. As protein: CSVGGSSGNTIYF.

This clonotype was seen more than once but under ten times. V gene TRBV4-1 combines with J gene TRBJ2-3; 8 bases map to TRBD2. The CDR3 runs 16 residues. Trimming took 2 bases from V and 2 from J; bases not matched to a gene: 6. Germline V gene data show CDR1 as MGHRA and CDR2 as YSYEKL. CDR3 in DNA: TGCGCCAGCAGCCAAAGGGTAGCGGGGCTCACAGATACGCAGTATTTT. Translation: CASSQRVAGLTDTQYF.

The chain couples TRBV6-4 to TRBJ2-7; 8 bases fit TRBD2. The V and J ends lost 2 bases and 2 bases, in that order; junction bases with no gene match: 11. This CDR3 is built from 17 residues. CDR1 and CDR2 from the germline V gene are MRHNA and SNTAGT. The DNA for the CDR3 is TGTGCCAGCAGTGACAGTTCTAGGCGGGGGGTAACCTACGAGCAGTACTTC. This gives the protein CASSDSSRRGVTYEQYF.

This chain uses TRBV3-1 with TRBJ1-4, with a weak D call TRBD1 (6 bases). This CDR3 comprises 17 residues. CDR1 and CDR2 (germline): LGHDT, YNNKEL (reference sequence). Trimming removed 3 bases from V and 6 bases from J, with 20 bases in between. The CDR3 coding sequence is TGTGCCAGCAGCCACCTTGGATGGGGGGCGCCTGATGAAAAACTGTTTTTT. This encodes CASSHLGWGAPDEKLFF. Complete variable domain (other parts from reference TRBV3-1 and TRBJ1-4): DTAVSQTPKYLVTQMGNDKSIKCEQNLGHDTMYWYKQDSKKFLKIMFSYNNKELIINETVPNRFSPKSPDKAHLNLHINSLELGDSAVYFCASSHLGWGAPDEKLFFGSGTQLSVL.

There are a few counts of this clonotype. The J gene is TRBJ2-1, the V gene TRBV9; possible D gene TRBD2, 5 bases. This CDR3 is built from 13 residues. Trimming pared 5 bases from V and 6 bases from J, leaving 12 bases between. Germline V CDR1 and CDR2: SGDLS, YYNGEE. CDR3 in amino acids: CASRAWGANEQFF. The CDR3 DNA is TGTGCCAGCAGGGCCTGGGGAGCCAATGAGCAGTTCTTC.

This clonotype has a handful of counts. J is TRBJ2-1 and V is TRBV7-3; D call uncertain. CDR1 is SGHTA and CDR2 is FQGTGA in the germline V gene. Trimming took 4 bases from V and 5 from J, leaving 15 bases between them. CDR3 length equals 15 residues. The CDR3, as DNA: TGTGCCAGCAGCTCGTTCGGAAAGCAAGACAATGAGCAGTTCTTC. Its translation: CASSSFGKQDNEQFF.

The genes are TRBV4-3 and TRBJ2-3; 7 bases are a match to TRBD1. Germline V CDR1 and CDR2: LGHNA, YSLEER. The CDR3 has 12 residues. J gave up 5 bases and V 8 bases, and 4 bases lay outside the gene matches. The CDR3: CASPSGGDTQYF. The CDR3 coding sequence is TGCGCCAGCCCCTCAGGGGGAGATACGCAGTATTTT.

The V gene is TRBV23-1, the J gene TRBJ2-2, with D tentatively TRBD1 (6 bases). TRBV23-1 is an ORF; its function is uncertain. The CDR3 spans 14 residues. Trimming removed 4 bases at V and 7 bases at J, with 13 bases between. CDR3 DNA: TGCGCCAGCAGTCGCCACAGGGCAAACGGGGAGCTGTTTTTT. Its protein product is CASSRHRANGELFF.

The V call is TRBV19, the J call TRBJ2-2, with a possible D match to TRBD1 (6 bases). Germline V lookup: CDR1 LNHDA, CDR2 SQIVND (reference sequence). The CDR3 contains 13 residues. V lost 7 bases and J lost 7, with 13 bases in between. Written as DNA, the CDR3 is TGTGCCAGTAAGCAACAGGGAAGCGGGGAGCTGTTTTTT. This gives the protein CASKQQGSGELFF.

V gene TRBV20-1 combines with J gene TRBJ2-3; no reliable D call. Germline loops: CDR1 DFQATT, CDR2 SNEGSKA (reference sequence). The CDR3 is 14 amino acids. The ends were cut back, 6 bases at V and 0 bases at J, with 13 bases in the middle. Here the CDR3 reads CSALRQSSTDTQYF. The CDR3 nucleotides are TGCAGTGCCCTTCGACAATCTAGCACAGATACGCAGTATTTT.

This clonotype was recorded many times. This chain joins TRBV11-2 and TRBJ2-3; no clear D gene. This CDR3 has 12 amino acids. Trimming took 7 bases from V and 6 from J, leaving 11 bases between them. The germline gives CDR1 SGHAT, CDR2 FQNNGV. Here the CDR3 DNA reads TGTGCCAGCACATGGGCCTTGGATACGCAGTATTTT. Translated, it gives CASTWALDTQYF.

This clonotype was seen a few times. The chain links TRBV12-3 or TRBV12-4 to TRBJ2-7, with D possibly being TRBD1 (5 bases). The length of the CDR3 is 15 residues. Trimming left V 1 base short and J 3 bases short, with 13 bases between. The CDR3 nucleotides read TGTGCCAGCAGTTTAGGTGCAGGGAAAGGCTACGAGCAGTACTTC. It encodes CASSLGAGKGYEQYF.

The chain has TRBV4-3 and TRBJ1-6, with D uncertain. The CDR3 loop spans 13 amino acids. CDR1 and CDR2 (germline): LGHNA, YSLEER. V was shortened by 0 bases and J by 12 bases, with 9 bases between the two germline ends. The CDR3 loop reads CASSQDQGLPLHF. Here the CDR3 DNA reads TGCGCCAGCAGCCAAGATCAAGGGTTACCCCTCCACTTT.

This clonotype was detected only a few times. V is TRBV6-1 and J is TRBJ2-2, with a tentative D call TRBD2 (7 bases). The CDR3 runs to 16 residues. The V gene's germline CDR1 is MNHNS and CDR2 SASEGT. Trimming pared 7 bases from V and 1 base from J, leaving 16 bases between. Written as DNA, the CDR3 is TGTGCCAGCACGTCCCGGGGGGCGTTGAACACCGGGGAGCTGTTTTTT. Translation: CASTSRGALNTGELFF.

This clonotype was seen ten or more times. V usage is TRBV20-1 and J usage is TRBJ1-4; D is uncertain. The V gene's germline CDR1 is DFQATT and CDR2 SNEGSKA (reference sequence). The CDR3 has 14 amino acids. V was pared by 1 base and J by 11 bases, with 17 bases between. CDR3 residues: CSARVLASEGKLFF. The CDR3 nucleotides read TGCAGTGCTAGAGTGCTTGCCTCAGAAGGGAAACTGTTTTTT.

This clonotype showed up just a few times. The chain recombines TRBV28 with TRBJ2-3; the match to TRBD2 covers 7 bases. CDR3 length: 15 residues. The J segment lost 2 bases and the V segment lost 3 bases, leaving 5 bases of the junction unmatched. Germline V lookup: CDR1 MDHEN, CDR2 SYDVKM. CDR3 DNA sequence: TGTGCCAGCAGTTTCGACCAGCGGGACACAGATACGCAGTATTTT. The encoded protein is CASSFDQRDTDTQYF.

The rearrangement joins TRBV19 to TRBJ1-6, with D perhaps TRBD1 (5 bases). The CDR3 is 12 amino acids. Trimming cost V 8 bases and J 8 bases, with 10 bases left between them. Germline CDR1 LNHDA, CDR2 SQIVND (reference sequence). The CDR3 nucleotides are TGTGCCAGTCGGGACCCACATTCACCCCTCCACTTT. Translation: CASRDPHSPLHF.

This clonotype was seen a few times. DNA for the CDR3: TGTGCCAGCAGTCTCCTCACAGGGCGCAATGAGCAGTTCTTC. It yields the protein CASSLLTGRNEQFF. V and J are TRBV5-4 and TRBJ2-1; tentative D call: TRBD1 (6 bases). With 5 bases removed from V and 6 bases from J, the gap between germline ends came to 15 bases. The CDR3 length is 14 residues. Germline V CDR1 and CDR2: SGHNT, YYREEE (reference sequence).

In its sample, this clonotype was seen a few times. J is TRBJ1-6 and V is TRBV12-3 or TRBV12-4; tentative D call: TRBD1 (5 bases). Trimming pared 3 bases from V and 10 bases from J, leaving 16 bases between. The CDR3 totals 15 residues. CDR3 amino acids: CASSLAGTGWSPLHF. The CDR3 coding sequence is TGTGCCAGCAGTTTGGCGGGTACAGGTTGGTCACCCCTCCACTTT.

Turning to this clonotype: A much larger clone differs from this one at a single base, so this may be a read error. This sequence joins TRBV5-1 and TRBJ2-5, with TRBD2 identical over 8 bases. Germline loops: CDR1 SGHRS, CDR2 YFSETQ. The junction had 7 bases not matched to a gene; V was cut back by 4 bases and J by 5 bases. The CDR3 runs to 14 residues. The CDR3 region is CASSIGTSVETQYF. In DNA form, the CDR3 reads TGCGCCAGCAGCATCGGGACTAGTGTGGAGACCCAGTACTTC.

This clonotype was seen more than once but under ten times. V is TRBV6-5 and J is TRBJ2-7, with 7 bases identical to TRBD2. The CDR3 is 16 amino acids. V gave up 0 bases and J gave up 1 base; unmatched junction bases: 6. Germline values: CDR1 MNHEY, CDR2 SVGAGI. The CDR3 region is CASSYSPGGSSYEQYF. CDR3 DNA sequence: TGTGCCAGCAGTTACTCGCCCGGGGGGAGTTCCTACGAGCAGTACTTC.

This chain joins TRBV11-2 and TRBJ1-1; D gene uncertain. The V gene lost 6 bases and the J gene lost 0 bases, with 17 bases spanning the gap. Germline V gene lookup returns CDR1 SGHAT and CDR2 FQNNGV. The CDR3 is 16 amino acids. CDR3 nucleotide sequence: TGTGCCAGCAGTCGGCAGCCCCGGGGAATGAACACTGAAGCTTTCTTT. Translated, it gives CASSRQPRGMNTEAFF.

Points on this clonotype: A much larger clone differs from this one at a single base, so this may be a read error. The chain links TRBV5-5 to TRBJ2-7, with D perhaps matching TRBD2 (5 bases). The germline V gene encodes CDR1 SGHKS and CDR2 YYEKEE (reference sequence). The CDR3 loop spans 13 amino acids. The V and J ends lost 4 bases and 4 bases respectively, with 12 bases between them. As DNA, the CDR3 is TGTGCCAGCAGCGTCCGGGGAGATTACGAGCAGTACGTC. It codes for CASSVRGDYEQYV.